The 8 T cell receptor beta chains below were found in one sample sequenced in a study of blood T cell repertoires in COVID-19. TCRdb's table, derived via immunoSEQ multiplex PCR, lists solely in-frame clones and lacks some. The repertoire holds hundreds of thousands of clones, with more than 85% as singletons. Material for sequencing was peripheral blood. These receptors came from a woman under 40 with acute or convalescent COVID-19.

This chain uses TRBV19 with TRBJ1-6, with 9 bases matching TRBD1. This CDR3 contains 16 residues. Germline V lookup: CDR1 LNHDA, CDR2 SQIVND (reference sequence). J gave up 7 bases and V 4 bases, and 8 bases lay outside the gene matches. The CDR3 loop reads CASSNGQGRLNSPLHF. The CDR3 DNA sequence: TGTGCCAGTAGTAACGGACAGGGGCGATTAAATTCACCCCTCCACTTT.

The CDR3 DNA reads TGTGCCAGCGAGGACAGGGGTGACTATGGCTACACCTTC. Its protein is CASEDRGDYGYTF. The gene calls are TRBV2 and TRBJ1-2; 9 bases map to TRBD1. The CDR3 totals 13 residues. Germline V lookup: CDR1 SNHLY, CDR2 FYNNEI. The ends lost 8 bases at V and 3 bases at J; junction bases unmatched: 4.

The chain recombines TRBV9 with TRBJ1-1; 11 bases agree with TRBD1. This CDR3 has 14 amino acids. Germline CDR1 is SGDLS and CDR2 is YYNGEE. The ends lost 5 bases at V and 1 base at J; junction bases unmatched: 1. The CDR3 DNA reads TGTGCCAGCAGGGGACAGGGGGGGAACACTGAAGCTTTCTTT. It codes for CASRGQGGNTEAFF.

DNA of the CDR3: TGTGCCAGTAGGGCTAGCGGGGGCCTGAACACCGGGGAGCTGTTTTTT. It encodes CASRASGGLNTGELFF. The gene calls are TRBV19 and TRBJ2-2, with 10 bases aligning to TRBD2. The V gene end was trimmed by 6 bases and the J gene end by 1 base; junction bases not matched to a gene: 5. The CDR3 is made up of 16 amino acids. CDR1 is LNHDA, CDR2 SQIVND, per germline (reference sequence).

For the CDR3, the DNA is TGTGCCAGCGCAAGGACTAGCGGGGGCGGTGAGCAGTTCTTC. Translating gives CASARTSGGGEQFF. The chain couples TRBV9 to TRBJ2-1, with 13 nucleotides matching TRBD2. V was pared by 7 bases and J by 9 bases, with 7 bases of the junction left unmatched. Looked up from germline, CDR1 is SGDLS and CDR2 is YYNGEE. This CDR3 contains 14 residues.

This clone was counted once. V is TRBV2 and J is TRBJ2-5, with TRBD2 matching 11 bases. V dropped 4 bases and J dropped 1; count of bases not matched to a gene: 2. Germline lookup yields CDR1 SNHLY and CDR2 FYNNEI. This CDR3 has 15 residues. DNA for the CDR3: TGTGCCAGCAGTGGAACTAGCGGGGGCCAAGAGACCCAGTACTTC. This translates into CASSGTSGGQETQYF. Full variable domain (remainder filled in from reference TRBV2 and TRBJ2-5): EPEVTQTPSHQVTQMGQEVILRCVPISNHLYFYWYRQILGQKVEFLVSFYNNEISEKSEIFDDQFSVERPDGSNFTLKIRSTKLEDSAMYFCASSGTSGGQETQYFGPGTRLLVL.

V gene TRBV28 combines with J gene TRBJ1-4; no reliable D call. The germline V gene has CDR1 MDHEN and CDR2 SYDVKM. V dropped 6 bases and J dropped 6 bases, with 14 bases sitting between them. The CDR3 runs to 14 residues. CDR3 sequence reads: CASSRGWADEKLFF. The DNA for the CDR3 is TGTGCCAGCAGCCGGGGATGGGCAGATGAAAAACTGTTTTTT. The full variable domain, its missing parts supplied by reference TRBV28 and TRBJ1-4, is DVKVTQSSRYLVKRTGEKVFLECVQDMDHENMFWYRQDPGLGLRLIYFSYDVKMKEKGDIPEGYSVSREKKERFSLILESASTNQTSMYLCASSRGWADEKLFFGSGTQLSVL.

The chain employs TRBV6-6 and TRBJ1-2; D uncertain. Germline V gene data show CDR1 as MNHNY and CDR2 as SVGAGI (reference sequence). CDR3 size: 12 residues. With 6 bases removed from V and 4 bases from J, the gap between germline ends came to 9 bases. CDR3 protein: CASSPEGYGYTF. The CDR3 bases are TGTGCCAGCAGCCCCGAGGGCTATGGCTACACCTTC.